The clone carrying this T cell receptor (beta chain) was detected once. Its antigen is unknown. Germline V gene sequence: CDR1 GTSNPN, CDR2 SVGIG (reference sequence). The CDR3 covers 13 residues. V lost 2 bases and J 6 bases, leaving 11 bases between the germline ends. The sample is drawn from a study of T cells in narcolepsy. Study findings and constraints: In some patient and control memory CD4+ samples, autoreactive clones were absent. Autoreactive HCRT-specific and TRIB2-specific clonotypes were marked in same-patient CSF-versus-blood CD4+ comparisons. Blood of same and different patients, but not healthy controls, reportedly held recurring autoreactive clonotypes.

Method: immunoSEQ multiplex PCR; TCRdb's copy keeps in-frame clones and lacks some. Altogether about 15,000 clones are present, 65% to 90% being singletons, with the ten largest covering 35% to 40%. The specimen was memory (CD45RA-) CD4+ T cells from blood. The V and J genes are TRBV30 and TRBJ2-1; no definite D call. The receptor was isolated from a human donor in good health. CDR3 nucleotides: TGTGCCTGGAGTACCGGCCACCTCAATGAGCAGTTCTTC. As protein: CAWSTGHLNEQFF.